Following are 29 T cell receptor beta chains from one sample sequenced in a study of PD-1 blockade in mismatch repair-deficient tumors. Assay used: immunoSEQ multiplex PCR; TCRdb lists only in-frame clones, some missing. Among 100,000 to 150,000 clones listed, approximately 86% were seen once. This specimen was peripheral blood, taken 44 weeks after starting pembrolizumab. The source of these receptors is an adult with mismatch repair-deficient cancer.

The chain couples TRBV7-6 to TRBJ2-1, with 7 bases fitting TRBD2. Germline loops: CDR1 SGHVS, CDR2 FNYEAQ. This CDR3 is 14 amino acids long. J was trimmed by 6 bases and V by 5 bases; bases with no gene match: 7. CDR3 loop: CASSPRLAGNEQFF. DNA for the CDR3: TGTGCCAGCAGCCCAAGACTAGCAGGCAATGAGCAGTTCTTC.

In nucleotides, the CDR3 is TGTGCCAGCAGCCGTGGGCCTAAGGAGCAGTTCTTC. Amino acids: CASSRGPKEQFF. The J gene is TRBJ2-1, the V gene TRBV7-9; D gene uncertain. The germline gives CDR1 SEHNR, CDR2 FQNEAQ (reference sequence). Deletions cut 5 bases from V and 10 bases from J, with 12 bases between. CDR3 length: 12 residues.

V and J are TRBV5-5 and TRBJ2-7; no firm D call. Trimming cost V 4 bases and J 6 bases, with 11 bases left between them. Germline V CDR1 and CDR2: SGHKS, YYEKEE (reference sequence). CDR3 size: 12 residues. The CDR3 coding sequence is TGTGCCAGCAGCCCCGGGCTGGCCGAGCAGTACTTC. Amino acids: CASSPGLAEQYF.

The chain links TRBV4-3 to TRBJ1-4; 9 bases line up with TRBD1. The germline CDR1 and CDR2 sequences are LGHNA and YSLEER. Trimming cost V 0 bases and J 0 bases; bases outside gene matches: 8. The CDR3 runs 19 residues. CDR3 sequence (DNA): TGCGCCAGCAGCCAAGAATCGGGACAGGGATCGGCAACTAATGAAAAACTGTTTTTT. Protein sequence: CASSQESGQGSATNEKLFF.

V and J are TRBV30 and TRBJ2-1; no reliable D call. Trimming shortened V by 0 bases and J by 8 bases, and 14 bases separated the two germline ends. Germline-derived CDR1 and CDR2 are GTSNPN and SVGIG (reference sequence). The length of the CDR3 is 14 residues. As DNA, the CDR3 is TGTGCCTGGAGTGTACCAGAAGGGCGCCATGAGCAGTTCTTC. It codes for CAWSVPEGRHEQFF.

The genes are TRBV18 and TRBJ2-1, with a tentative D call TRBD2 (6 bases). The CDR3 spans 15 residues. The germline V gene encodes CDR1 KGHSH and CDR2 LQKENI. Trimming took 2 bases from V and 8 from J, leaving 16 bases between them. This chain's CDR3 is CASSPTTSGEDEQFF. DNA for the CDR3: TGTGCCAGCTCACCAACTACTTCGGGGGAGGATGAGCAGTTCTTC.

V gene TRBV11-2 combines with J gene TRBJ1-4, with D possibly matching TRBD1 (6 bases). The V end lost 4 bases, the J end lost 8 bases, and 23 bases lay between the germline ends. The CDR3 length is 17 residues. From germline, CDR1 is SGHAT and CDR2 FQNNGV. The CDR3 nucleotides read TGTGCCAGCAGCTCATATATTACAGGGTTGTCTCCCGAAAAACTGTTTTTT. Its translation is CASSSYITGLSPEKLFF. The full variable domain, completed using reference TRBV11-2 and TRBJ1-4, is EAGVAQSPRYKIIEKRQSVAFWCNPISGHATLYWYQQILGQGPKLLIQFQNNGVVDDSQLPKDRFSAERLKGVDSTLKIQPAKLEDSAVYLCASSSYITGLSPEKLFFGSGTQLSVL.

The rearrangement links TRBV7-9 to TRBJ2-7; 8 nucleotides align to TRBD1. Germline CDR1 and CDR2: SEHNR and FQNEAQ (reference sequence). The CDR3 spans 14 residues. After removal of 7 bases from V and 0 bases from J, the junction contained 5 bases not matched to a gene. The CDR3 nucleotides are TGTGCCAGCACCCAGGACAGGGACTCCTACGAGCAGTACTTC. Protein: CASTQDRDSYEQYF.

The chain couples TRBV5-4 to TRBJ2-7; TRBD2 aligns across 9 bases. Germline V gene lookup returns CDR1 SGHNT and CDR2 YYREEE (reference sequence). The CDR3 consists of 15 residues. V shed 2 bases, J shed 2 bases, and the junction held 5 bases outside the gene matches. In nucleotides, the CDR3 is TGTGCCAGCAGCTTAGGCGGGAGGGCCCCCTACGAGCAGTACTTC. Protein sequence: CASSLGGRAPYEQYF.

CDR3 loop: CASSSPGQEYNEQFF. In nucleotides, the CDR3 is TGTGCCAGCAGTTCTCCGGGACAGGAGTACAATGAGCAGTTCTTC. V gene TRBV11-2 combines with J gene TRBJ2-1, with 8 bases that match TRBD1. Losses at the gene ends were 6 bases for V and 4 bases for J; bases not matched to a gene: 8. Germline CDR1 SGHAT, CDR2 FQNNGV. This CDR3 region has 15 residues.

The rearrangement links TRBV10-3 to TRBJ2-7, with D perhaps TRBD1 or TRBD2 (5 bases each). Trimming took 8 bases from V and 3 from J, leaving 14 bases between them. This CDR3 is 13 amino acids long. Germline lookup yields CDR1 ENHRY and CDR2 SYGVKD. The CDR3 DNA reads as TGTGCCATCCAAGCCGGGACGGACTACGAGCAGTACTTC. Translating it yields CAIQAGTDYEQYF.

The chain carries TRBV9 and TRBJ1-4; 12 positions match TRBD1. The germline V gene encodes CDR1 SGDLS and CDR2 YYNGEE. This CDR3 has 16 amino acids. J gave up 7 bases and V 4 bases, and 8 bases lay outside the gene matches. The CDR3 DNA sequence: TGTGCCAGCAGCTTTCGAGGGGACAGGGGGCGTGAAAAACTGTTTTTT. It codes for CASSFRGDRGREKLFF.

This chain's CDR3 is CASSFYRPGNIYEQYF. DNA for the CDR3: TGCGCCAGCAGCTTCTATAGGCCCGGTAACATTTACGAGCAGTACTTC. V usage is TRBV5-1 and J usage is TRBJ2-7; D unclear. CDR3 length: 16 residues. Germline CDR1 reads SGHRS; CDR2 reads YFSETQ. V dropped 2 bases and J dropped 4 bases, with 19 bases sitting between them.

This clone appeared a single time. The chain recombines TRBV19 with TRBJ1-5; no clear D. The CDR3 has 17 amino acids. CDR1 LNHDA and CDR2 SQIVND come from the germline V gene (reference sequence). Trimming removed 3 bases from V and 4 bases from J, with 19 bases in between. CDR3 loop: CASSIPISEGLNQPQHF. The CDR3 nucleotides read TGTGCCAGTAGTATCCCTATATCGGAGGGTCTTAATCAGCCCCAGCATTTT.

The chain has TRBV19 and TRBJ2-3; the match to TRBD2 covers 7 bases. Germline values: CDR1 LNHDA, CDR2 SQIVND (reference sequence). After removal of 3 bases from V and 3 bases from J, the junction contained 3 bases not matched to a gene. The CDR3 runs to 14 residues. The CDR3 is CASSIWEGTDTQYF. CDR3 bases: TGTGCCAGTAGTATTTGGGAGGGAACAGATACGCAGTATTTT. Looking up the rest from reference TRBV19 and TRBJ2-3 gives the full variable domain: DGGITQSPKYLFRKEGQNVTLSCEQNLNHDAMYWYRQDPGQGLRLIYYSQIVNDFQKGDIAEGYSVSREKKESFPLTVTSAQKNPTAFYLCASSIWEGTDTQYFGPGTRLTVL.

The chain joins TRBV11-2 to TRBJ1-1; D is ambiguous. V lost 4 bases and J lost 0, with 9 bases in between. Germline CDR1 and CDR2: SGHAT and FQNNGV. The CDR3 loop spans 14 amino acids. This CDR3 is CASSSAFLNTEAFF. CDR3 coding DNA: TGTGCCAGCAGCTCGGCATTCTTGAACACTGAAGCTTTCTTT. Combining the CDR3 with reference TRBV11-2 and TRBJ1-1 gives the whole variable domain EAGVAQSPRYKIIEKRQSVAFWCNPISGHATLYWYQQILGQGPKLLIQFQNNGVVDDSQLPKDRFSAERLKGVDSTLKIQPAKLEDSAVYLCASSSAFLNTEAFFGQGTRLTVV.

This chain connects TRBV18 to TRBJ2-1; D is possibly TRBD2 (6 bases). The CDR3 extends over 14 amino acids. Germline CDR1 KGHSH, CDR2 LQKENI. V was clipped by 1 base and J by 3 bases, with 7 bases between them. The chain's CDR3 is CASSPLADYNEQFF. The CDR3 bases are TGTGCCAGCTCACCACTAGCGGACTACAATGAGCAGTTCTTC.

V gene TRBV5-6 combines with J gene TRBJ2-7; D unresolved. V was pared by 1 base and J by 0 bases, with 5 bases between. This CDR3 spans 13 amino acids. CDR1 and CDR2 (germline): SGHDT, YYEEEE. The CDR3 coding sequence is TGTGCCAGCAGCTTGTTCATCTCCTACGAGCAGTACTTC. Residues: CASSLFISYEQYF.

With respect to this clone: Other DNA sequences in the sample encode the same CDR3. CDR3 nucleotide sequence: TGTGCCAGCAGCCCGCGACAGGGGGCGAACACCGGGGAGCTGTTTTTT. Protein product: CASSPRQGANTGELFF. This chain uses TRBV7-9 with TRBJ2-2, with 9 nucleotides matching TRBD1. CDR1 is SEHNR and CDR2 is FQNEAQ in the germline V gene (reference sequence). The CDR3 consists of 16 residues. J was trimmed by 0 bases and V by 5 bases; bases with no gene match: 4.

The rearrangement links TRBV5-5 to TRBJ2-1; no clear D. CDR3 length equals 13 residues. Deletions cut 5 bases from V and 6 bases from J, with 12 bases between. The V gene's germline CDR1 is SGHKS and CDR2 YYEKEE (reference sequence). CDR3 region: CASRETQGNEQFF. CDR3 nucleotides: TGTGCCAGCAGGGAGACACAAGGCAATGAGCAGTTCTTC. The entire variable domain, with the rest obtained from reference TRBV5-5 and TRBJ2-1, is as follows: DAGVTQSPTHLIKTRGQQVTLRCSPISGHKSVSWYQQVLGQGPQFIFQYYEKEERGRGNFPDRFSARQFPNYSSELNVNALLLGDSALYLCASRETQGNEQFFGPGTRLTVL.

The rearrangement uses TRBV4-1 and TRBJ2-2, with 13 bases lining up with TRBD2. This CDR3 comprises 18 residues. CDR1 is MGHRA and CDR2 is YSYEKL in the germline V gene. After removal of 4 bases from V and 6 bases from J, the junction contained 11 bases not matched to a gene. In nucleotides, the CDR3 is TGCGCCAGCAGCCGGGGACTAGCGGGACCGGCCAACGCCGGGGAGCTGTTTTTT. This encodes CASSRGLAGPANAGELFF.

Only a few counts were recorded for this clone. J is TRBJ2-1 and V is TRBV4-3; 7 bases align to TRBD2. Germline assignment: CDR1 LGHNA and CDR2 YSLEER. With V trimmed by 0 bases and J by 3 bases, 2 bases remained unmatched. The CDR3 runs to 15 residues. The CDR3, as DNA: TGCGCCAGCAGCCAAGATGGGACTATCTACAATGAGCAGTTCTTC. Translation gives CASSQDGTIYNEQFF.

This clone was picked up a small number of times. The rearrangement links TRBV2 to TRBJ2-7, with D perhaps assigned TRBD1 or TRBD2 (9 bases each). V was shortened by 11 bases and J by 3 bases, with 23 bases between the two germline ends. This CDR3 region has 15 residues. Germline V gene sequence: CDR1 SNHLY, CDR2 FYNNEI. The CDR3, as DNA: TGTGCCGGACAGGGGATGGCGGGAGGGCACTACGAGCAGTACTTC. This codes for CAGQGMAGGHYEQYF.

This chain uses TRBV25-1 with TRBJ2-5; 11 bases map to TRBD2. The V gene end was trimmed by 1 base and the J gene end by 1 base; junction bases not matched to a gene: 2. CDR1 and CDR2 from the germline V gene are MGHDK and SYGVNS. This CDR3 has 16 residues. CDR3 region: CASSEWGLAAQETQYF. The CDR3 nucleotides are TGTGCCAGCAGTGAATGGGGACTAGCGGCCCAAGAGACCCAGTACTTC.

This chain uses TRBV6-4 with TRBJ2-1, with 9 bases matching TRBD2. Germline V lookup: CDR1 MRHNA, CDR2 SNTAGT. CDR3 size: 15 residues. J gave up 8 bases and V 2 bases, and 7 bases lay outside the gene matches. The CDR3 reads CASSDGGGRAYEQFF. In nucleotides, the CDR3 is TGTGCCAGCAGTGACGGGGGCGGGAGGGCCTATGAGCAGTTCTTC.

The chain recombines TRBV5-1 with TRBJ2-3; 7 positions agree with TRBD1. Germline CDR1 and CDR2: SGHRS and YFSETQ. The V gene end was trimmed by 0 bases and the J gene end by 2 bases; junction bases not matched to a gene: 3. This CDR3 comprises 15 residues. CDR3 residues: CASSLGQGITDTQYF. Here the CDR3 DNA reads TGCGCCAGCAGCTTGGGACAGGGTATCACAGATACGCAGTATTTT.

The CDR3, as DNA: TGTGCCAGCAGTGTGGCAGGGAACACTGAAGCTTTCTTT. Its translation is CASSVAGNTEAFF. The chain recombines TRBV2 with TRBJ1-1; no clear D. This CDR3 spans 13 amino acids. V was clipped by 4 bases and J by 1 base, with 7 bases between them. The germline gives CDR1 SNHLY, CDR2 FYNNEI.

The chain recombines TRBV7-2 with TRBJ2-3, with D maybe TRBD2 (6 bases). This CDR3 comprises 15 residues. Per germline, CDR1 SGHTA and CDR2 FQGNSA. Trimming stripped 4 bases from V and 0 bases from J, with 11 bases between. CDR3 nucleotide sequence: TGTGCCAGCAGCTCCCGGGAGCCTAGCACAGATACGCAGTATTTT. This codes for CASSSREPSTDTQYF.

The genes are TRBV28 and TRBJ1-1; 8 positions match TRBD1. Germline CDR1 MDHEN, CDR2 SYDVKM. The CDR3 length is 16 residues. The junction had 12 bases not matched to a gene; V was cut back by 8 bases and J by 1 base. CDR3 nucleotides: TGTGCCAGCTTTTTCGAACCGGGACAGGCGAACACTGAAGCTTTCTTT. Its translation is CASFFEPGQANTEAFF.